This T cell receptor beta chain was captured by sequencing in a study of T cells in Graves' hyperthyroidism and ophthalmopathy. Study-wide findings and caveats: In blood, most of the thyroid clonotypes expanded above 0.001 were also present. Ophthalmopathy onset followed model prediction by a median roughly 6 months.

Amplification targeted TCR beta CDR3 regions from RNA transcripts. With the HTBI primer set, the TCR CDR3 went through a first round of RT-PCR. TCRdb re-called the multiplex PCR reads with MiXCR, one entry per CDR3 protein. The sample includes 650,000 to 800,000 distinct CDR3 sequences, nearly 45% of them seen just once. As concerns this clonotype: Its antigen is not known.

The ends were cut back, 6 bases at V and 5 bases at J, with 17 bases in the middle. CDR1 and CDR2 (germline): SGHVS, FQNEAQ. This CDR3 region has 15 residues. Patients were excluded for uncontrolled infection, other autoimmune disease, pregnancy or lactation. Used for diagnoses were clinical symptoms, serum thyroxine and TRAb, thyroid ultrasound and orbital computed tomography. The clonotype was recovered from an adult man with Graves' disease, either hyperthyroidism or ophthalmopathy (not recorded which). The chain has TRBV7-8 and TRBJ1-5, with D possibly TRBD1 on 5 matching bases. The sample was peripheral blood or thyroid tissue (not recorded which). The chain's CDR3 is CASSATPGTHQPQHF. The CDR3, as DNA: TGTGCCAGCAGTGCTACCCCAGGGACGCATCAGCCCCAGCATTTT.